Presented here are 14 T cell receptor beta chains from one specimen sequenced in a study of blood T cells in healthy people across ages. The authors ran a second PCR of 7 to 11 cycles using a sample-barcoded 5' primer and a J-beta primer mix. TCRdb processed the 5' RACE reads anew with MiXCR; each CDR3 protein has one entry. The sample lists roughly 1,500,000 distinct CDR3 sequences, about 31% occurring once. The sample taken for sequencing was blood. All receptors derive from a woman between 25 and 40 years old in good health.

The chain recombines TRBV3-1 with TRBJ2-7; 11 bases agree with TRBD2. The J segment lost 1 base and the V segment lost 5 bases, leaving 10 bases of the junction unmatched. This CDR3 is built from 17 residues. Germline CDR1 reads LGHDT; CDR2 reads YNNKEL (reference sequence). CDR3 protein: CASSFTSGSGGSYEQYF. The CDR3 nucleotides read TGTGCCAGCAGCTTTACTAGCGGGAGTGGAGGATCCTACGAGCAGTACTTC.

This clonotype was observed once. The chain uses TRBV3-1 and TRBJ2-3, with a weak D call TRBD1 (6 bases). Trimming pared 0 bases from V and 10 bases from J, leaving 17 bases between. The CDR3 totals 15 residues. In germline, CDR1 is LGHDT, CDR2 YNNKEL (reference sequence). Here the CDR3 reads CASSQDPGHTGSQYF. The CDR3 coding sequence is TGTGCCAGCAGCCAAGATCCGGGGCATACAGGGTCGCAGTATTTT.

V usage is TRBV19 and J usage is TRBJ2-1; 9 bases are shared with TRBD2. The germline CDR1 and CDR2 sequences are LNHDA and SQIVND (reference sequence). V trimming: 8 bases; J trimming: 7 bases; junction bases outside the gene matches: 12. The CDR3 covers 15 residues. CDR3 loop: CASLPLAGPSNEQFF. In nucleotides, the CDR3 is TGTGCCAGTTTACCCCTAGCGGGGCCGAGTAATGAGCAGTTCTTC.

This clonotype was observed a handful of times. This chain joins TRBV20-1 and TRBJ1-2; 7 bases fit TRBD1. Trimming cost V 4 bases and J 6 bases; bases outside gene matches: 11. The germline V gene has CDR1 DFQATT and CDR2 SNEGSKA (reference sequence). The CDR3 has 14 amino acids. The CDR3 DNA follows: TGCAGTGCTACCCTCATTTCAGGGGGAGATGGCTACACCTTC. Its translation is CSATLISGGDGYTF.

Comment on this clonotype: The junction does not match germline at one end; this may be a read error. This chain joins TRBV5-1 and TRBJ2-2; TRBD2 matches 7 bases. The V gene's germline CDR1 is SGHRS and CDR2 YFSETQ. CDR3 size: 15 residues. In DNA form, the CDR3 reads TGCGCCGGCAGCTGGACTAGTCGGGGGACCGGGGAGCTGTTTTTT. It is translated as CAGSWTSRGTGELFF. The complete variable domain, with remaining parts taken from reference TRBV5-1 and TRBJ2-2, reads KAGVTQTPRYLIKTRGQQVTLSCSPISGHRSVSWYQQTPGQGLQFLFEYFSETQRNKGNFPGRFSGRQFSNSRSEMNVSTLELGDSALYLCAGSWTSRGTGELFFGEGSRLTVL.

The genes are TRBV28 and TRBJ2-3, with 9 positions matching TRBD1. V dropped 7 bases and J dropped 1; count of bases not matched to a gene: 6. This CDR3 is 15 amino acids long. Per germline, CDR1 MDHEN and CDR2 SYDVKM. CDR3 amino acids: CASKGTGRGTDTQYF. The DNA for the CDR3 is TGTGCCAGCAAGGGGACAGGGAGGGGCACAGATACGCAGTATTTT.

Of note for this clonotype: A much more abundant neighbour one base away suggests this may be a read error. This chain links TRBV20-1 with TRBJ2-7; D is perhaps TRBD2 (5 bases). In germline, CDR1 is DFQATT, CDR2 SNEGSKA (reference sequence). This CDR3 spans 13 amino acids. The CDR3, as DNA: TGCAGTACTAGAGCGGAATCCTCCTACGAGCAGTACTTC. It yields the protein CSTRAESSYEQYF.

Remarks on this clonotype: With a much larger clone just one base away, this may be a read error. V is TRBV20-1 and J is TRBJ2-7; 12 bases align to TRBD2. Per germline, CDR1 DFQATT and CDR2 SNEGSKA (reference sequence). Germline trimming cut 0 bases from V and 7 bases from J; bases unmatched to any gene: 16. The CDR3 spans 18 residues. CDR3 amino acids: CSARDLGGLAGFRNEQYF. The CDR3 nucleotides are TGCAGTGCTAGAGATTTAGGAGGACTAGCGGGATTCCGCAATGAGCAGTACTTC.

This clonotype was recorded many times. The CDR3 nucleotides read TGTGCCAGCAGTCCCCAGGGGACTAGCCGCTACGAGCAGTACTTC. Encoded protein: CASSPQGTSRYEQYF. The chain recombines TRBV27 with TRBJ2-7, with TRBD2 matching 9 bases. Trimming removed 5 bases from V and 3 bases from J; junction bases left unmatched: 8. CDR3 length equals 15 residues. Per the germline V gene, CDR1 is MNHEY and CDR2 is SMNVEV (reference sequence).

With regard to this clonotype: A much more abundant neighbour one base away suggests this may be a read error. The CDR3 sequence: CSIRGNSYERYF. The CDR3 DNA reads TGCAGCATCCGGGGGAACTCCTACGAGCGGTACTTC. This rearrangement joins TRBV29-1 to TRBJ2-7; perhaps TRBD2 as D (6 bases). CDR1 and CDR2 (germline): SQVTM, ANQGSEA. CDR3 length equals 12 residues.

The V and J genes are TRBV7-3 and TRBJ2-6; the D is unclear. CDR3 size: 15 residues. CDR1 is SGHTA, CDR2 FQGTGA, per germline. The V end lost 5 bases, the J end lost 1 base, and 9 bases lay between the germline ends. The CDR3 sequence is CASSPQQSGANVLTF. CDR3 nucleotides: TGTGCCAGCAGCCCCCAGCAATCTGGGGCCAACGTCCTGACTTTC. The whole variable domain, remainder taken from reference TRBV7-3 and TRBJ2-6, is GAGVSQTPSNKVTEKGKYVELRCDPISGHTALYWYRQSLGQGPEFLIYFQGTGAADDSGLPNDRFFAVRPEGSVSTLKIQRTERGDSAVYLCASSPQQSGANVLTFGAGSRLTVL.

The chain carries TRBV5-6 and TRBJ2-4; D possibly corresponds to TRBD1 (5 bases). V lost 5 bases, J lost 6 bases, and 18 bases lay in between. The CDR3 length is 15 residues. The germline V gene encodes CDR1 SGHDT and CDR2 YYEEEE. Written as DNA, the CDR3 is TGTGCCAGCAGTCTTAGGGGCCCCACGGGAAACATTCAGTACTTC. It codes for CASSLRGPTGNIQYF.

The chain joins TRBV7-9 to TRBJ2-7; the match to TRBD2 covers 8 bases. The V and J ends lost 5 bases and 6 bases, in that order; junction bases with no gene match: 9. The CDR3 has 14 residues. Germline V gene lookup returns CDR1 SEHNR and CDR2 FQNEAQ (reference sequence). CDR3 residues: CASSTGGTRGEQYF. DNA of the CDR3: TGTGCCAGCAGCACTGGGGGGACTAGGGGCGAGCAGTACTTC.

The CDR3 bases are TGTGCCACCTCGGAGGGGAGATATGGCTACACCTTC. Protein: CATSEGRYGYTF. The chain couples TRBV15 to TRBJ1-2, with D possibly matching TRBD1 (5 bases). V was shortened by 8 bases and J by 5 bases, with 12 bases between the two germline ends. Germline CDR1 is LNHNV and CDR2 is YYDKDF (reference sequence). This CDR3 has 12 residues.